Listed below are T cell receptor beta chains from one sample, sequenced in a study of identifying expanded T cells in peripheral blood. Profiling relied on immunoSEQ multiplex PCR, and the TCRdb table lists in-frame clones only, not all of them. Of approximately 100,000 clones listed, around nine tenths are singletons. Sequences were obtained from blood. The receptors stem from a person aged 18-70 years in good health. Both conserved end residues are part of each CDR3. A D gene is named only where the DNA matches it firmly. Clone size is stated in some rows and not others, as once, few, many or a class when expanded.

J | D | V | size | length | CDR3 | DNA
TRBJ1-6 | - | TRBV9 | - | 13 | CATAMDGNSPLHF | TGTGCCACCGCGATGGACGGTAATTCACCCCTCCACTTT
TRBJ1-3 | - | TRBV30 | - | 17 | CAWVAPSTVNSGNTIYF | TGTGCCTGGGTGGCCCCCTCGACAGTTAACTCTGGAAACACCATATATTTT
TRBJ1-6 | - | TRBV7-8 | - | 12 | CASSPGSSPLHF | TGTGCCAGCAGCCCCGGGAGTTCACCCCTCCACTTT
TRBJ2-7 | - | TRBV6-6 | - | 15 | CASSYSNRQTYEQYF | TGTGCCAGCAGTTACTCGAACCGACAGACCTACGAGCAGTACTTC
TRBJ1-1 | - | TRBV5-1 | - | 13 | CASSLAGLTEAFF | TGCGCCAGCAGCTTGGCCGGATTAACTGAAGCTTTCTTT
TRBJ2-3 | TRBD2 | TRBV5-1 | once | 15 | CASSLDGGSTDTQYF | TGCGCCAGCAGCTTGGACGGGGGGAGCACAGATACGCAGTATTTT
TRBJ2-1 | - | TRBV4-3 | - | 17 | CASSQSVVQGPYNEQFF | TGCGCCAGCAGCCAATCCGTCGTCCAGGGGCCCTACAATGAGCAGTTCTTC
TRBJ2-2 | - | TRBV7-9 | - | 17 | CASSSRRTRGGTGELFF | TGTGCCAGCAGCTCCCGGCGCACACGAGGAGGCACCGGGGAGCTGTTTTTT
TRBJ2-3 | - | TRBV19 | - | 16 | CASSPRGGGVADTQYF | TGTGCCAGTAGTCCGCGTGGAGGGGGCGTCGCAGATACGCAGTATTTT
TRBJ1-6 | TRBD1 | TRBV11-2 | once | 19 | CASSLAGTGGVYLNSPLHF | TGTGCCAGCAGCTTAGCGGGGACAGGGGGCGTCTACCTTAATTCACCCCTCCACTTT
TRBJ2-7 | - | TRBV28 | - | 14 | CASSTTGTPYEQYF | TGTGCCAGCAGCACCACCGGGACCCCGTACGAGCAGTACTTC
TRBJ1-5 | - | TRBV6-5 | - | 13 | CASSSQGNQPQHF | TGTGCCAGCAGTTCCCAGGGGAATCAGCCCCAGCATTTT
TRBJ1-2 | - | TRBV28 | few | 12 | CASLLTPYGYTF | TGTGCCAGCCTCCTTACCCCCTACGGCTACACCTTC
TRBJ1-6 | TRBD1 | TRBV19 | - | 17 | CASSIDGTGSGNSPLHF | TGTGCCAGTAGTATAGATGGGACAGGGAGCGGTAATTCACCCCTCCACTTT
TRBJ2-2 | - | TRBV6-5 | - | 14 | CASRTATNTGELFF | TGTGCCAGCAGGACAGCTACGAACACCGGGGAGCTGTTTTTT
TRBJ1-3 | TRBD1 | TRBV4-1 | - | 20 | CASSHPPGAGQGKSGNTIYF | TGCGCCAGCAGCCACCCCCCCGGGGCGGGACAGGGGAAATCTGGAAACACCATATATTTT
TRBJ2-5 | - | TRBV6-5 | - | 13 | CASSYGDQETQYF | TGTGCCAGCAGTTACGGGGATCAAGAGACCCAGTACTTC
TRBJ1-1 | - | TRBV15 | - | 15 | CATSPYGEGKTEAFF | TGTGCCACCAGCCCCTACGGGGAGGGGAAAACTGAAGCTTTCTTT
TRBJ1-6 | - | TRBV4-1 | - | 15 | CASSPVSPLNSPLHF | TGCGCCAGCAGCCCCGTTAGTCCATTAAATTCACCCCTCCACTTT
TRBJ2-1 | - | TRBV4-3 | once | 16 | CASSRGGPTIDNEQFF | TGCGCCAGCAGCCGGGGTGGGCCGACAATCGACAATGAGCAGTTCTTC
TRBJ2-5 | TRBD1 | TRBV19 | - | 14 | CASSPPGQSETQYF | TGTGCCAGTAGTCCGCCGGGACAGTCCGAAACCCAGTACTTC
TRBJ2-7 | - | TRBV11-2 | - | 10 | CASSFTEQYF | TGTGCCAGCAGCTTCACCGAGCAGTACTTC
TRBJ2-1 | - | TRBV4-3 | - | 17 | CASSQEAGLSSYNEQFF | TGCGCCAGCAGCCAAGAAGCAGGTCTGAGCTCCTACAATGAGCAGTTCTTC
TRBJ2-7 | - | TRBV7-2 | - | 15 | CASSPSAGAAYEQYF | TGTGCCAGCAGCCCTTCGGCGGGGGCTGCCTACGAGCAGTACTTC
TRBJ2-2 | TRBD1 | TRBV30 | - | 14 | CAWSGQGYTGELFF | TGTGCCTGGAGTGGACAGGGGTACACCGGGGAGCTGTTTTTT
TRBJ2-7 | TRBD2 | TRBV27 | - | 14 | CASSFRGGPIEQYF | TGTGCCAGCAGTTTTCGGGGGGGGCCGATTGAGCAGTACTTC
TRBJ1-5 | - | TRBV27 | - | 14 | CASTSGAGNQPQHF | TGTGCCAGCACCTCGGGGGCGGGCAATCAGCCCCAGCATTTT
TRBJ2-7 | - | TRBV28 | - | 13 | CASSLSYSYEQYF | TGTGCCAGCAGTTTATCCTACTCCTACGAGCAGTACTTC
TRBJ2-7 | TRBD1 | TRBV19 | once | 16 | CASSKRVTGVAYEQYF | TGTGCCAGTAGTAAACGAGTTACAGGGGTCGCCTACGAGCAGTACTTC
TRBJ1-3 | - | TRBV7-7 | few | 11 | CAFGSGNTIYF | TGTGCCTTCGGCTCTGGAAACACCATATATTTT
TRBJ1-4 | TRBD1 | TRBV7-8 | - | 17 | CASSPGSQGAANEKLFF | TGTGCCAGCAGCCCCGGGTCCCAGGGGGCGGCTAATGAAAAACTGTTTTTT
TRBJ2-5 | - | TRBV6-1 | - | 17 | CASSEAPRRGSRETQYF | TGTGCCAGCAGTGAAGCGCCCAGGAGGGGAAGTAGGGAGACCCAGTACTTC
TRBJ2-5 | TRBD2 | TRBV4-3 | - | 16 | CASSQDGTSGAETQYF | TGCGCCAGCAGCCAAGATGGGACTAGCGGGGCGGAGACCCAGTACTTC
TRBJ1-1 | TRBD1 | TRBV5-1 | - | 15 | CASSSQGQGSTEAFF | TGCGCCAGCAGCTCCCAGGGACAGGGGAGCACTGAAGCTTTCTTT
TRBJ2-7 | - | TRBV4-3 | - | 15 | CASSQIRDLGYEQYF | TGCGCCAGCAGCCAAATCCGGGATCTGGGCTACGAGCAGTACTTC
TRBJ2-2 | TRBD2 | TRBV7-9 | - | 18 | CASSPGLAGTTNTGELFF | TGTGCCAGCAGCCCAGGGCTAGCGGGCACTACGAACACCGGGGAGCTGTTTTTT